These T cell receptor beta chains were read from a single sample in a study of cytomegalovirus exposure and HLA in healthy donors. Measured with immunoSEQ multiplex PCR; TCRdb has only the in-frame clones, and not every one. The sample lists 110,000 or so clones, 67% seen once, with about 7.7% in the top ten. Material for sequencing was PBMCs. These receptors originate from a man aged 18-30 years in good health and CMV-seropositive. The CDR3 runs from the conserved cysteine through the conserved F or W. Fields, in order: CDR3 protein, CDR3 DNA, V gene, clone size, D gene, J gene. D genes are given only for firm matches. The size entry is marked missing in some rows and otherwise reads once, few, many or a size class.

CDR3: CASRVVGGFEQFF; DNA: TGTGCCAGCAGAGTAGTCGGGGGGTTTGAGCAGTTCTTC; V: TRBV2; size: NA; D: TRBD2; J: TRBJ2-1
CDR3: CASSLWTGLNTEAFF; DNA: TGTGCCAGCAGCTTGTGGACAGGATTGAACACTGAAGCTTTCTTT; V: TRBV5-6; size: NA; D: TRBD1; J: TRBJ1-1
CDR3: CASNIQGLSNQPQHF; DNA: TGTGCCAGCAATATACAGGGGCTAAGCAATCAGCCCCAGCATTTT; V: TRBV2; size: NA; D: TRBD1; J: TRBJ1-5
CDR3: CATNKPGENNEQFF; DNA: TGTGCCACCAATAAGCCGGGGGAAAACAATGAGCAGTTCTTC; V: TRBV28; size: once; D: NA; J: TRBJ2-1
CDR3: CASRWDSAYYGYTF; DNA: TGTGCCAGCAGGTGGGACAGTGCCTACTATGGCTACACCTTC; V: TRBV2; size: NA; D: TRBD1; J: TRBJ1-2
CDR3: CASSPDRASSYEQYF; DNA: TGTGCCAGCAGCCCTGACAGGGCGAGCTCCTACGAGCAGTACTTC; V: TRBV27; size: NA; D: TRBD1; J: TRBJ2-7
CDR3: CATSRGGSAGQGNIQYF; DNA: TGTGCCACCAGCAGGGGTGGTTCGGCCGGCCAGGGAAACATTCAGTACTTC; V: TRBV15; size: few; D: NA; J: TRBJ2-4
CDR3: CASSLGQGAYEQYF; DNA: TGTGCCAGCAGCCTGGGACAGGGGGCTTACGAGCAGTACTTC; V: TRBV5-6; size: NA; D: TRBD1; J: TRBJ2-7
CDR3: CASRETGTNEKLFF; DNA: TGTGCCAGCAGAGAAACAGGGACTAATGAAAAACTGTTTTTT; V: TRBV6-6; size: NA; D: NA; J: TRBJ1-4
CDR3: CASSSGLAGGPDTQYF; DNA: TGTGCCAGCAGCTCCGGACTAGCGGGGGGGCCTGATACGCAGTATTTT; V: TRBV6-4; size: few; D: TRBD2; J: TRBJ2-3
CDR3: CASSYSADEAFYGYTF; DNA: TGTGCCAGCAGTTACTCAGCAGACGAGGCCTTCTATGGCTACACCTTC; V: TRBV6-5; size: few; D: NA; J: TRBJ1-2
CDR3: CAWSRTRDRLEAFF; DNA: TGTGCCTGGAGCAGAACCCGGGACAGGTTAGAAGCTTTCTTT; V: TRBV30; size: NA; D: TRBD1; J: TRBJ1-1
CDR3: CASSLGTGLTDLNQPQHF; DNA: TGTGCCAGCAGTTTAGGCACAGGGCTGACCGATCTCAATCAGCCCCAGCATTTT; V: TRBV28; size: NA; D: NA; J: TRBJ1-5
CDR3: CASSQESGGGETQYF; DNA: TGTGCCAGCAGCCAAGAGAGCGGGGGGGGAGAGACCCAGTACTTC; V: TRBV4-2; size: few; D: TRBD2; J: TRBJ2-5
CDR3: CASRTPQGGSSPLHF; DNA: TGTGCCAGCAGGACTCCACAGGGAGGGAGCTCACCCCTCCACTTT; V: TRBV2; size: NA; D: NA; J: TRBJ1-6
CDR3: CASSFRQDDPRETQYF; DNA: TGTGCCAGCAGCTTCCGGCAAGACGACCCCAGGGAGACCCAGTACTTC; V: TRBV7-6; size: NA; D: NA; J: TRBJ2-5
CDR3: CASSPANIGDTQYF; DNA: TGTGCCAGCAGTCCCGCCAACATTGGAGATACGCAGTATTTT; V: TRBV28; size: NA; D: NA; J: TRBJ2-3
CDR3: CASSESGLHNEQFF; DNA: TGTGCCAGCAGTGAGTCAGGGCTCCACAATGAGCAGTTCTTC; V: TRBV6-4; size: NA; D: NA; J: TRBJ2-1
CDR3: CASSSGTGTSDREDF; DNA: TGCGCCAGCAGCAGTGGGACCGGGACTAGCGACCGAGAGGACTTC; V: TRBV5-1; size: NA; D: TRBD2; J: TRBJ2-5
CDR3: CASSLPGLGTDTQYF; DNA: TGTGCCAGCAGTTTACCGGGACTGGGCACAGATACGCAGTATTTT; V: TRBV27; size: NA; D: NA; J: TRBJ2-3
CDR3: CASSLTSGGHTDTQYF; DNA: TGCGCCAGCAGCTTGACTAGCGGGGGGCACACAGATACGCAGTATTTT; V: TRBV5-1; size: NA; D: TRBD2; J: TRBJ2-3
CDR3: CASSVWGKQETQYF; DNA: TGTGCCAGCAGCGTTTGGGGCAAGCAAGAGACCCAGTACTTC; V: TRBV9; size: NA; D: NA; J: TRBJ2-5
CDR3: CASSSPFAVEGERPQETQYF; DNA: TGTGCCAGCAGCTCTCCTTTCGCTGTAGAGGGGGAGAGACCCCAAGAGACCCAGTACTTC; V: TRBV11-3; size: few; D: NA; J: TRBJ2-5
CDR3: CSVPGTYNEQFF; DNA: TGCAGCGTTCCGGGGACCTACAATGAGCAGTTCTTC; V: TRBV29-1; size: NA; D: NA; J: TRBJ2-1
CDR3: CASTTQGLGNTEAFF; DNA: TGTGCCAGTACGACCCAGGGGTTAGGAAACACTGAAGCTTTCTTT; V: TRBV19; size: NA; D: NA; J: TRBJ1-1
CDR3: CASSLVVTRALHF; DNA: TGTGCCAGCAGCTTAGTGGTAACCCGGGCCCTCCACTTT; V: TRBV7-2; size: NA; D: NA; J: TRBJ1-6
CDR3: CASSLGGSGTPSTDTQYF; DNA: TGTGCCAGCAGTTTAGGGGGGAGTGGGACTCCTAGCACAGATACGCAGTATTTT; V: TRBV27; size: few; D: NA; J: TRBJ2-3
CDR3: CASRGGFYGYTF; DNA: TGTGCCAGCAGAGGGGGCTTCTATGGCTACACCTTC; V: TRBV28; size: NA; D: TRBD1; J: TRBJ1-2
CDR3: CASSAPNSYEQYF; DNA: TGTGCCAGCAGTGCCCCGAACTCCTACGAGCAGTACTTC; V: TRBV25-1; size: NA; D: NA; J: TRBJ2-7
CDR3: CASSFGRGTYEQYF; DNA: TGTGCCAGCAGTTTCGGACGGGGAACCTACGAGCAGTACTTC; V: TRBV6-6; size: NA; D: NA; J: TRBJ2-7
CDR3: CSVIGAGLYGYTF; DNA: TGCAGCGTAATAGGAGCAGGACTCTATGGCTACACCTTC; V: TRBV29-1; size: few; D: NA; J: TRBJ1-2
CDR3: CASGDLAGDTGELFF; DNA: TGTGCCAGCGGAGATCTAGCGGGGGACACCGGGGAGCTGTTTTTT; V: TRBV5-4; size: NA; D: TRBD2; J: TRBJ2-2
CDR3: CASSLALLRGSNTGELFF; DNA: TGTGCCAGCAGTTTAGCCCTCCTCAGGGGCAGTAACACCGGGGAGCTGTTTTTT; V: TRBV28; size: NA; D: NA; J: TRBJ2-2
CDR3: CASRPGVSGNQPQHF; DNA: TGCGCCAGCAGACCAGGGGTGAGCGGCAATCAGCCCCAGCATTTT; V: TRBV5-1; size: few; D: NA; J: TRBJ1-5
CDR3: CASSGGQGYQETQYF; DNA: TGTGCCAGCAGTGGGGGACAGGGGTACCAAGAGACCCAGTACTTC; V: TRBV2; size: NA; D: TRBD1; J: TRBJ2-5
CDR3: CASSEAPDRVQNQPQHF; DNA: TGTGCCAGCAGTGAAGCTCCCGACAGGGTCCAGAATCAGCCCCAGCATTTT; V: TRBV6-1; size: few; D: TRBD1; J: TRBJ1-5
CDR3: CASSLFGTGNTEAFF; DNA: TGTGCCAGCAGCTTATTTGGTACGGGGAACACTGAAGCTTTCTTT; V: TRBV7-3; size: NA; D: NA; J: TRBJ1-1
CDR3: CSVEGTSGFTDTQYF; DNA: TGCAGCGTTGAAGGGACTAGCGGATTCACAGATACGCAGTATTTT; V: TRBV29-1; size: NA; D: TRBD2; J: TRBJ2-3
CDR3: CASSVRQGNEKLFF; DNA: TGTGCCAGCAGTGTCCGGCAGGGTAATGAAAAACTGTTTTTT; V: TRBV2; size: NA; D: NA; J: TRBJ1-4
CDR3: CASSLRGDRNTEAFF; DNA: TGTGCCAGCAGCTTAAGGGGGGATCGGAACACTGAAGCTTTCTTT; V: TRBV7-3; size: NA; D: NA; J: TRBJ1-1
CDR3: CASRARQTGKDQPQHF; DNA: TGTGCCAGTAGGGCTAGGCAGACAGGGAAGGATCAGCCCCAGCATTTT; V: TRBV19; size: NA; D: TRBD1; J: TRBJ1-5
CDR3: CASSREGDGANVLTF; DNA: TGTGCCAGCAGTCGGGAGGGGGATGGGGCCAACGTCCTGACTTTC; V: TRBV6-1; size: few; D: TRBD2; J: TRBJ2-6
CDR3: CASSEERDRRRDGYTF; DNA: TGTGCCAGCAGTGAGGAACGGGACCGCCGGAGGGATGGCTACACCTTC; V: TRBV25-1; size: once; D: NA; J: TRBJ1-2
CDR3: CASSPNWGEVQETQYF; DNA: TGTGCCAGCAGCCCCAATTGGGGGGAGGTTCAGGAGACCCAGTACTTC; V: TRBV7-7; size: NA; D: NA; J: TRBJ2-5
CDR3: CASRRGHTNEKLFF; DNA: TGTGCCAGCAGAAGGGGGCATACTAATGAAAAACTGTTTTTT; V: TRBV28; size: NA; D: TRBD1; J: TRBJ1-4
CDR3: CASSPPDRGARYF; DNA: TGTGCCAGCAGCCCCCCGGATAGGGGCGCCCGGTACTTC; V: TRBV6-1; size: few; D: NA; J: TRBJ2-5
CDR3: CASRLAGGTDTQYF; DNA: TGTGCCAGTCGACTAGCCGGGGGCACAGATACGCAGTATTTT; V: TRBV19; size: NA; D: TRBD2; J: TRBJ2-3
CDR3: CASSWRENNEQFF; DNA: TGTGCCAGCAGTTGGAGGGAAAACAATGAGCAGTTCTTC; V: TRBV6-4; size: once; D: NA; J: TRBJ2-1
CDR3: CASSLGAPPTEFF; DNA: TGCGCCAGCAGCTTAGGGGCCCCACCAACGGAGTTCTTC; V: TRBV5-1; size: NA; D: NA; J: TRBJ2-1
CDR3: CASSLERGGGTGELFF; DNA: TGCGCCAGCAGCTTGGAACGGGGAGGAGGCACCGGGGAGCTGTTTTTT; V: TRBV5-1; size: NA; D: NA; J: TRBJ2-2
CDR3: CASSHGTVAPLHF; DNA: TGTGCCAGCAGCCACGGGACAGTGGCACCCCTCCACTTT; V: TRBV14; size: few; D: TRBD1; J: TRBJ1-6
CDR3: CASSESQSSYNEQFF; DNA: TGTGCCAGCAGTGAAAGCCAAAGCTCCTACAATGAGCAGTTCTTC; V: TRBV2; size: NA; D: NA; J: TRBJ2-1
CDR3: CASSLAKGVDNEQFF; DNA: TGTGCCAGCAGCTTAGCGAAGGGGGTGGACAATGAGCAGTTCTTC; V: TRBV7-9; size: few; D: NA; J: TRBJ2-1
CDR3: CAGTHGTFNEAFF; DNA: TGTGCCGGCACCCACGGGACATTCAATGAAGCTTTCTTT; V: TRBV2; size: NA; D: NA; J: TRBJ1-1
CDR3: CASGSGNTGELFF; DNA: TGTGCTAGTGGTTCAGGGAACACCGGGGAGCTGTTTTTT; V: TRBV12-5; size: few; D: NA; J: TRBJ2-2
CDR3: CAWSVAGAGANVLTF; DNA: TGTGCCTGGAGTGTCGCAGGGGCTGGGGCCAACGTCCTGACTTTC; V: TRBV30; size: NA; D: NA; J: TRBJ2-6
CDR3: CASSNLGVAPHTGELFF; DNA: TGTGCCAGCAGCAACCTAGGGGTAGCACCTCACACCGGGGAGCTGTTTTTT; V: TRBV7-2; size: NA; D: NA; J: TRBJ2-2
CDR3: CASSYSRNTEAFF; DNA: TGTGCCAGCAGTTACTCGCGGAACACTGAAGCTTTCTTT; V: TRBV6-5; size: NA; D: NA; J: TRBJ1-1
CDR3: CASSDPGGPANEKLFF; DNA: TGTGCCAGCAGTGATCCCGGGGGGCCCGCTAATGAAAAACTGTTTTTT; V: TRBV25-1; size: NA; D: NA; J: TRBJ1-4